The 22 T cell receptor beta chains below all came from one sample that was sequenced in a study of cytomegalovirus exposure and HLA in healthy donors. In the PCR, 60 Vbeta and 13 Jbeta primers were used. The table came from immunoSEQ multiplex PCR; TCRdb's copy has only in-frame clones and leaves some out. Of under 150,000 clones in the sample, about 80% were seen once. Source material: PBMCs. These TCRs come from a young man in good health and CMV-seronegative.

The rearrangement uses TRBV19 and TRBJ1-5; 8 bases are shared with TRBD1. The CDR3 is 15 amino acids. Germline lookup yields CDR1 LNHDA and CDR2 SQIVND (reference sequence). The ends lost 4 bases at V and 5 bases at J; junction bases unmatched: 7. CDR3 nucleotide sequence: TGTGCCAGTAGTACCGCGGACAGGGTCTATCAGCCCCAGCATTTT. Its protein is CASSTADRVYQPQHF.

J is TRBJ2-4 and V is TRBV29-1; D possibly corresponds to TRBD1 (6 bases). CDR3 length: 15 amino acids. Looked up from germline, CDR1 is SQVTM and CDR2 is ANQGSEA. CDR3 sequence: CSPPPGTLEKNIQYF. In DNA, the CDR3 is TGCAGTCCTCCGCCAGGGACATTAGAAAAAAACATTCAGTACTTC.

This clone was detected once. The CDR3 sequence is CASSLAGAGAGEQYF. The CDR3 bases are TGTGCCAGCAGCTTGGCGGGAGCGGGGGCGGGCGAGCAGTACTTC. This chain joins TRBV5-5 and TRBJ2-7; TRBD2 agrees at 8 bases. CDR1 and CDR2 from the germline V gene are SGHKS and YYEKEE (reference sequence). V gave up 0 bases and J gave up 6 bases; unmatched junction bases: 8. CDR3 length: 15 residues.

V usage is TRBV10-3 and J usage is TRBJ2-2, with D maybe TRBD2 (5 bases). Germline V gene lookup returns CDR1 ENHRY and CDR2 SYGVKD. Trimming shortened V by 7 bases and J by 4 bases, and 10 bases separated the two germline ends. The CDR3 consists of 13 residues. The CDR3 loop is CAIMRGSTGELFF. The CDR3 DNA reads as TGTGCCATCATGAGAGGGAGCACCGGGGAGCTGTTTTTT.

The chain has TRBV4-1 and TRBJ2-1; TRBD2 aligns across 16 bases. The CDR3 runs 18 residues. With 5 bases clipped from V and 8 bases from J, the junction kept 12 bases outside the gene matches. Germline CDR1 is MGHRA and CDR2 is YSYEKL. CDR3 DNA: TGCGCCAGCAGCTATCCCGGGACTAGCGGGGGGGCCCTATATGAGCAGTTCTTC. This encodes CASSYPGTSGGALYEQFF.

The chain recombines TRBV7-8 with TRBJ2-5; TRBD2 matches 11 bases. Trimming at V came to 4 bases and at J to 5 bases, leaving 12 bases not matched to a gene. CDR3 length equals 17 residues. The germline CDR1 and CDR2 sequences are SGHVS and FQNEAQ. CDR3: CASSSQTSGNPGETQYF. The CDR3 DNA reads as TGTGCCAGCAGCTCGCAGACTAGCGGGAACCCCGGGGAGACCCAGTACTTC.

This rearrangement joins TRBV19 to TRBJ2-2; the D is unclear. Deletions cut 5 bases from V and 1 base from J, with 11 bases between. Germline-derived CDR1 and CDR2 are LNHDA and SQIVND (reference sequence). The CDR3 loop spans 15 amino acids. CDR3 DNA sequence: TGTGCCAGTAGTTCTCGGTTGATGAACACCGGGGAGCTGTTTTTT. It is translated as CASSSRLMNTGELFF.

This clone was observed a handful of times. The V call is TRBV27, the J call TRBJ1-3, with D possibly TRBD1 on 5 matching bases. The V and J ends lost 2 bases and 1 base respectively, with 9 bases between them. CDR1 MNHEY and CDR2 SMNVEV come from the germline V gene (reference sequence). The length of the CDR3 is 15 residues. CDR3 in amino acids: CASSLGGKSGNTIYF. For the CDR3, the DNA is TGTGCCAGCAGTTTAGGGGGGAAGTCTGGAAACACCATATATTTT.

The chain uses TRBV18 and TRBJ1-1, with 7 bases matching TRBD1. The germline gives CDR1 KGHSH, CDR2 LQKENI. The V and J ends lost 2 bases and 1 base, in that order; junction bases with no gene match: 7. The length of the CDR3 is 16 residues. The CDR3 spells CASSPYPQGGNTEAFF. For the CDR3, the DNA is TGTGCCAGCTCACCATACCCCCAGGGGGGGAACACTGAAGCTTTCTTT.

This clone was observed a few times. The chain couples TRBV9 to TRBJ1-2; TRBD1 aligns across 10 bases. After removal of 3 bases from V and 3 bases from J, the junction contained 5 bases not matched to a gene. The CDR3 is 15 amino acids. Germline-derived CDR1 and CDR2 are SGDLS and YYNGEE. The CDR3 is CASSELDRGDYGYTF. CDR3 DNA sequence: TGTGCCAGCAGCGAATTGGACAGGGGGGACTATGGCTACACCTTC.

This clone has only a few counts. The rearrangement links TRBV11-2 to TRBJ2-1; TRBD1 is a possible D gene (5 bases). Germline V gives CDR1 SGHAT, CDR2 FQNNGV. CDR3 length: 14 residues. Trimming removed 1 base from V and 9 bases from J, with 13 bases in between. The CDR3 region is CASSLGGRVFEQFF. CDR3 in DNA: TGTGCCAGCAGCTTAGGAGGCAGGGTCTTTGAGCAGTTCTTC.

V is TRBV27 and J is TRBJ1-5, with 8 bases that match TRBD1. CDR3 length: 17 amino acids. Germline assignment: CDR1 MNHEY and CDR2 SMNVEV (reference sequence). The J segment lost 4 bases and the V segment lost 0 bases, leaving 8 bases of the junction unmatched. The CDR3 region is CASSLSLGQGRNQPQHF. The CDR3 nucleotides are TGTGCCAGCAGTTTATCCTTAGGACAGGGTAGGAATCAGCCCCAGCATTTT.

This chain connects TRBV19 to TRBJ1-5; no reliable D call. Germline CDR1 is LNHDA and CDR2 is SQIVND (reference sequence). The CDR3 spans 13 residues. V was pared by 5 bases and J by 5 bases, with 10 bases between. The CDR3 DNA is TGTGCCAGTAGTGGTGGGCCCCATCAGCCCCAGCATTTT. Translation gives CASSGGPHQPQHF.

The chain has TRBV7-9 and TRBJ2-7; D is unresolved. Trimming took off 6 bases at V and 1 base at J, with 10 bases between the two ends. Germline CDR1 reads SEHNR; CDR2 reads FQNEAQ (reference sequence). The CDR3 length is 13 residues. The CDR3 coding sequence is TGTGCCAGCAGTTCCCTCGTGTCCTACGAGCAGTACTTC. It encodes CASSSLVSYEQYF.

CDR3 protein: CASSSLETANTGELFF. The CDR3 nucleotides are TGCGCCAGCAGCAGTCTAGAGACAGCGAACACCGGGGAGCTGTTTTTT. The chain is built from TRBV5-1 and TRBJ2-2; a weak D match, TRBD1 (5 bases). The CDR3 has 16 residues. Germline CDR1 and CDR2: SGHRS and YFSETQ. With 4 bases removed from V and 0 bases from J, the gap between germline ends came to 13 bases.

Worth noting for this clone: At one end, the junction sequence differs from germline, possibly due to a read error. The chain combines TRBV28 with TRBJ2-7; TRBD1 aligns across 7 bases. The germline CDR1 and CDR2 sequences are MDHEN and SYDVKM. This CDR3 has 12 residues. Here the CDR3 DNA reads TGTGCCAGCAGTTTTGGTACCCGGGACAGAGGGTTC. Protein product: CASSFGTRDRGF.

This sequence joins TRBV5-1 and TRBJ1-4, with unresolved D. Trimming shortened V by 0 bases and J by 2 bases, and 14 bases separated the two germline ends. Germline V CDR1 and CDR2: SGHRS, YFSETQ. The CDR3 is made up of 17 amino acids. The CDR3 sequence is CASSLASRAGTNEKLFF. The DNA for the CDR3 is TGCGCCAGCAGCTTGGCTAGCCGGGCCGGGACTAATGAAAAACTGTTTTTT.

About this clone itself: Other DNA sequences in the same sample also yield this CDR3. The rearrangement joins TRBV28 to TRBJ1-2, with D unclear. V lost 4 bases and J 2 bases, leaving 11 bases between the germline ends. The CDR3 has 14 amino acids. In germline, CDR1 is MDHEN, CDR2 SYDVKM. The CDR3 is CASSSPSGNYGYTF. The CDR3 DNA sequence: TGTGCCAGCAGTTCCCCCTCAGGAAACTATGGCTACACCTTC.

The chain is built from TRBV12-5 and TRBJ1-1; the D is unclear. V was trimmed by 0 bases and J by 4 bases, leaving 9 bases between them. In germline, CDR1 is LGHNT, CDR2 FRNRAP. This CDR3 is built from 14 residues. The CDR3 spells CASGLVPPGTEAFF. CDR3 DNA: TGTGCTAGTGGTTTGGTCCCCCCCGGCACTGAAGCTTTCTTT.

The chain is built from TRBV6-1 and TRBJ2-1, with 13 bases identical to TRBD2. Germline-derived CDR1 and CDR2 are MNHNS and SASEGT. The length of the CDR3 is 16 residues. V gave up 4 bases and J gave up 7 bases; unmatched junction bases: 7. This CDR3 is CASSGTSGRAANEQFF. The CDR3 nucleotides read TGTGCCAGCAGTGGCACTAGCGGGAGGGCAGCAAATGAGCAGTTCTTC.

The chain has TRBV2 and TRBJ1-1; 7 positions match TRBD1. Germline values: CDR1 SNHLY, CDR2 FYNNEI. V lost 6 bases to trimming and J lost 5 bases; unmatched junction nucleotides: 9. The CDR3 runs to 14 residues. This CDR3 is CASRSRGQYTEAFF. DNA of the CDR3: TGTGCCAGCAGAAGTAGGGGGCAATATACTGAAGCTTTCTTT.

Regarding this clone: Mismatch with germline at one junction end may stem from a read error. This chain links TRBV18 with TRBJ2-3, with D unclear. CDR1 and CDR2 (germline): KGHSH, LQKENI. CDR3 length: 12 residues. The CDR3: CASSPLSDTQYF. In nucleotides, the CDR3 is TGTGCCAGCTCCCCACTATCGGATACGCAGTATTTT.